The 29 T cell receptor beta chains listed next were all sequenced from one sample in a study of OX40 agonist ivuxolimab in advanced cancers. Generated by immunoSEQ multiplex PCR, the TCRdb table keeps only in-frame clones and is missing some. The profile covers 50,000 to 75,000 clones, with around 83% appearing a single time and about 1.2% taken by the ten largest. Sample: CD4+ or CD8+ T cells sorted from blood, taken in a trial of the OX40 agonist ivuxolimab. The source is an adult with an advanced solid tumor such as melanoma, head and neck, liver or kidney cancer.

This sequence joins TRBV7-9 and TRBJ1-1; D call uncertain. Per germline, CDR1 SEHNR and CDR2 FQNEAQ (reference sequence). V was pared by 3 bases and J by 5 bases, with 4 bases between. CDR3 length: 11 amino acids. CDR3 protein: CASSFLTEAFF. The DNA for the CDR3 is TGTGCCAGCAGCTTTCTGACTGAAGCTTTCTTT.

The chain recombines TRBV14 with TRBJ1-2, with D uncertain. The CDR3 consists of 12 residues. The germline gives CDR1 SGHDN, CDR2 FVKESK. V was shortened by 4 bases and J by 4 bases, with 7 bases between the two germline ends. CDR3: CASSPDLYGYTF. In nucleotides, the CDR3 is TGTGCCAGCAGCCCAGATCTCTATGGCTACACCTTC.

The CDR3 spells CASSLRGNTGELFF. In nucleotides, the CDR3 is TGTGCCAGCAGCTTACGGGGAAACACCGGGGAGCTGTTTTTT. This chain joins TRBV7-9 and TRBJ2-2; D perhaps matches TRBD2 (5 bases). This CDR3 comprises 14 residues. Germline-derived CDR1 and CDR2 are SEHNR and FQNEAQ (reference sequence). V dropped 2 bases and J dropped 2 bases, with 6 bases sitting between them.

Written as DNA, the CDR3 is TGTGCCAGCAGGAGACAGGGGTCATACGAGCAGTACTTC. Residues: CASRRQGSYEQYF. The V call is TRBV27, the J call TRBJ2-7; 8 nucleotides line up with TRBD1. This CDR3 spans 13 amino acids. Germline CDR1 is MNHEY and CDR2 is SMNVEV (reference sequence). Germline trimming cut 6 bases from V and 4 bases from J; bases unmatched to any gene: 5.

V is TRBV11-3 and J is TRBJ1-2; TRBD1 matches 7 bases. The trim removed 5 bases at V and 5 bases at J, leaving 5 bases unmatched. The germline gives CDR1 SGHNT, CDR2 YENEEA. The CDR3 sequence is 13 residues long. The CDR3 is CASSTEQGYGYTF. The CDR3 nucleotides read TGTGCCAGCAGCACTGAACAGGGGTATGGCTACACCTTC.

The chain couples TRBV6-5 to TRBJ1-2, with D perhaps TRBD1 (5 bases). This CDR3 has 14 residues. V lost 6 bases to trimming and J lost 3 bases, with 14 bases between them. The germline V gene encodes CDR1 MNHEY and CDR2 SVGAGI. The CDR3 here is CASSYDGAYYGYTF. In nucleotides, the CDR3 is TGTGCCAGCAGCTACGACGGGGCTTACTATGGCTACACCTTC.

The genes are TRBV4-1 and TRBJ2-6, with D possibly matching TRBD1 (6 bases). This CDR3 has 18 residues. The germline CDR1 and CDR2 sequences are MGHRA and YSYEKL. Trimming took 0 bases from V and 0 from J, leaving 12 bases between them. CDR3 in amino acids: CASSQDRTAHSGANVLTF. The DNA for the CDR3 is TGCGCCAGCAGCCAAGATCGGACAGCCCACTCTGGGGCCAACGTCCTGACTTTC.

V gene TRBV7-3 combines with J gene TRBJ1-1, with D perhaps TRBD1 (6 bases). Per germline, CDR1 SGHTA and CDR2 FQGTGA. This CDR3 is 18 amino acids long. The V end was cut by 3 bases, the J end by 1 base, with 21 bases between. The CDR3 is CASSFKGGGGKGNTEAFF. The CDR3 nucleotides are TGTGCCAGCAGCTTTAAGGGAGGCGGGGGCAAAGGGAACACTGAAGCTTTCTTT.

This clone was detected once. The rearrangement joins TRBV2 to TRBJ1-1, with no clear D. V lost 8 bases and J 4 bases, leaving 23 bases between the germline ends. CDR1 is SNHLY and CDR2 is FYNNEI in the germline V gene. This CDR3 has 16 amino acids. CDR3 sequence (DNA): TGTGCCAGCCTCTTGGCCGCCCCGGTGAGTGGCACTGAAGCTTTCTTT. It is translated as CASLLAAPVSGTEAFF.

The J gene is TRBJ1-6, the V gene TRBV25-1; 8 bases fit TRBD1. This CDR3 has 14 amino acids. V was clipped by 5 bases and J by 6 bases; unmatched bases: 3. Germline CDR1 is MGHDK and CDR2 is SYGVNS. In DNA, the CDR3 is TGTGCCAGCAGTCCCCAGGGGGCTAATTCACCCCTCCACTTT. Translating it yields CASSPQGANSPLHF. The full variable domain, with the rest looked up from reference TRBV25-1 and TRBJ1-6, is EADIYQTPRYLVIGTGKKITLECSQTMGHDKMYWYQQDPGMELHLIHYSYGVNSTEKGDLSSESTVSRIRTEHFPLTLESARPSHTSQYLCASSPQGANSPLHFGNGTRLTVT.

V gene TRBV7-9 combines with J gene TRBJ1-1, with D uncertain. The CDR3 loop spans 14 amino acids. The germline gives CDR1 SEHNR, CDR2 FQNEAQ (reference sequence). V lost 4 bases, J lost 0 bases, and 9 bases lay in between. The CDR3 sequence is CASSSQSLNTEAFF. Here the CDR3 DNA reads TGTGCCAGCAGCTCGCAATCACTGAACACTGAAGCTTTCTTT.

This chain links TRBV2 with TRBJ1-2, with D hard to call. Germline assignment: CDR1 SNHLY and CDR2 FYNNEI. The CDR3 length is 12 residues. V dropped 1 base and J dropped 4 bases, with 4 bases sitting between them. The CDR3 loop is CASSEEIYGYTF. CDR3 coding DNA: TGTGCCAGCAGTGAAGAGATCTATGGCTACACCTTC.

The chain employs TRBV6-5 and TRBJ2-5, with TRBD1 as a possible D gene (6 bases). Germline CDR1 reads MNHEY; CDR2 reads SVGAGI. The CDR3 contains 13 residues. V lost 7 bases and J lost 6, with 15 bases in between. DNA for the CDR3: TGTGCCAGCAAGGCAGGGGTTCAAAAGACCCAGTACTTC. It codes for CASKAGVQKTQYF.

The gene calls are TRBV18 and TRBJ2-7, with unresolved D. The V and J ends lost 5 bases and 2 bases respectively, with 13 bases between them. In germline, CDR1 is KGHSH, CDR2 LQKENI. The CDR3 is 14 residues long. The CDR3 loop is CASSYTGSTYEQYF. The CDR3 DNA reads as TGTGCCAGCTCATATACCGGGTCCACCTACGAGCAGTACTTC.

The rearrangement joins TRBV5-5 to TRBJ1-6; 7 positions match TRBD1. The V gene end was trimmed by 4 bases and the J gene end by 2 bases; junction bases not matched to a gene: 9. There are 17 residues in the CDR3. Germline loops: CDR1 SGHKS, CDR2 YYEKEE (reference sequence). The CDR3 protein is CASSPQGGRAYNSPLHF. In DNA, the CDR3 is TGTGCCAGCAGCCCTCAAGGGGGCAGGGCCTATAATTCACCCCTCCACTTT.

This clone was picked up one time. The chain combines TRBV18 with TRBJ1-2, with 10 bases identical to TRBD1. With V trimmed by 3 bases and J by 6 bases, 10 bases remained unmatched. The CDR3 is 16 amino acids. Germline lookup yields CDR1 KGHSH and CDR2 LQKENI. CDR3 amino acids: CASSPPGQGRRNGYTF. DNA for the CDR3: TGTGCCAGCTCACCGCCGGGACAGGGGAGAAGGAATGGCTACACCTTC.

The genes are TRBV5-5 and TRBJ1-4; D ambiguous. CDR1 is SGHKS and CDR2 is YYEKEE in the germline V gene (reference sequence). The V and J ends lost 2 bases and 5 bases respectively, with 10 bases between them. The CDR3 runs to 14 residues. The DNA for the CDR3 is TGTGCCAGCAGCTTATCTCGGGTAAATGAAAAACTGTTTTTT. Translation gives CASSLSRVNEKLFF.

This clone was seen a few times. This sequence joins TRBV21-1 and TRBJ2-7; TRBD1, the D gene given by the table, was not confirmed from the DNA. TRBV21-1 is noted as a pseudogene. The CDR3 loop spans 15 amino acids. For the CDR3, the DNA is TGTGCCAGCAGCAAGCCTGAAGGGGGTCCCTACGAGCAGTACTTC. Its protein is CASSKPEGGPYEQYF.

V is TRBV9 and J is TRBJ1-4, with 7 nucleotides matching TRBD1. Trimming took 3 bases from V and 5 from J; bases not matched to a gene: 7. The CDR3 consists of 15 residues. The V gene's germline CDR1 is SGDLS and CDR2 YYNGEE. This CDR3 reads CASSADRALNEKLFF. CDR3 nucleotides: TGTGCCAGCAGCGCCGACAGGGCCCTCAATGAAAAACTGTTTTTT.

The V gene is TRBV2, the J gene TRBJ2-5; D not certain. With 7 bases removed from V and 2 bases from J, the gap between germline ends came to 8 bases. Germline V gives CDR1 SNHLY, CDR2 FYNNEI. This CDR3 has 12 residues. The CDR3 nucleotides read TGTGCCAGCACGCGCGGTCAAGAGACCCAGTACTTC. Residues: CASTRGQETQYF.

In this sample, this clone turned up a few times. The gene calls are TRBV19 and TRBJ1-1; 11 bases fit TRBD1. Germline values: CDR1 LNHDA, CDR2 SQIVND (reference sequence). The V and J ends lost 4 bases and 5 bases, in that order; junction bases with no gene match: 0. This CDR3 spans 13 amino acids. The DNA for the CDR3 is TGTGCCAGTAGTAGGGACAGGGGGACTGAAGCTTTCTTT. It codes for CASSRDRGTEAFF.

V gene TRBV28 combines with J gene TRBJ1-5; tentative D call: TRBD1 (6 bases). The CDR3 spans 12 residues. Per the germline V gene, CDR1 is MDHEN and CDR2 is SYDVKM. Trimming stripped 7 bases from V and 8 bases from J, with 12 bases between. CDR3 in amino acids: CASTPRGKPQHF. As DNA, the CDR3 is TGTGCCAGCACCCCCAGGGGTAAGCCCCAGCATTTT.

V and J are TRBV11-3 and TRBJ1-1; D is perhaps TRBD1 (5 bases). V was pared by 0 bases and J by 3 bases, with 8 bases between. The CDR3 is 14 residues long. Per the germline V gene, CDR1 is SGHNT and CDR2 is YENEEA. CDR3 DNA: TGTGCCAGCAGCTTAGATGGGGGACACACTGAAGCTTTCTTT. Protein product: CASSLDGGHTEAFF.

This sequence joins TRBV5-6 and TRBJ1-4, with D unclear. The CDR3 runs to 14 residues. Trimming removed 4 bases from V and 8 bases from J, with 15 bases in between. CDR1 is SGHDT and CDR2 is YYEEEE in the germline V gene. DNA of the CDR3: TGTGCCAGCAGCCGGCGGGGAGCTTTGGAAAAACTGTTTTTT. Translation gives CASSRRGALEKLFF.

The rearrangement links TRBV6-1 to TRBJ1-1; maybe TRBD1 (6 bases). Germline CDR1 is MNHNS and CDR2 is SASEGT. Trimming took off 6 bases at V and 0 bases at J, with 11 bases between the two ends. The CDR3 is made up of 14 amino acids. CDR3 amino acids: CASSTGHMNTEAFF. CDR3 DNA: TGTGCCAGCAGCACGGGACACATGAACACTGAAGCTTTCTTT.

The chain employs TRBV5-1 and TRBJ2-1; weak D call: TRBD2 (7 bases). The germline gives CDR1 SGHRS, CDR2 YFSETQ. Trimming stripped 4 bases from V and 7 bases from J, with 18 bases between. This CDR3 contains 15 residues. The CDR3 bases are TGCGCCAGCAGCCCGAACAGGGAGGGAGTTAATGAGCAGTTCTTC. Its protein product is CASSPNREGVNEQFF.

The chain joins TRBV6-6 to TRBJ2-3; TRBD2 aligns across 10 bases. CDR3 length: 16 amino acids. Germline V CDR1 and CDR2: MNHNY, SVGAGI (reference sequence). V shed 6 bases and J 3 bases; nucleotides not matched to a gene: 9. The CDR3 DNA follows: TGTGCCAGCAGGCCTTCGAGCGGGGGGGGAACAGATACGCAGTATTTT. Amino acids: CASRPSSGGGTDTQYF.

The gene calls are TRBV7-8 and TRBJ1-2; 10 bases fit TRBD1. The V segment lost 5 bases and the J segment 3 bases; nucleotides outside the gene matches: 6. From germline, CDR1 is SGHVS and CDR2 FQNEAQ. The CDR3 extends over 15 amino acids. The CDR3 is CASSLRDRGDYGYTF. The CDR3 nucleotides are TGTGCCAGCAGCCTACGGGACAGGGGAGACTATGGCTACACCTTC.

The genes are TRBV27 and TRBJ1-6; 7 nucleotides line up with TRBD1. This CDR3 contains 15 residues. V dropped 5 bases and J dropped 10; count of bases not matched to a gene: 11. Germline-derived CDR1 and CDR2 are MNHEY and SMNVEV (reference sequence). CDR3 loop: CASSRLTGERSPLHF. Written as DNA, the CDR3 is TGTGCCAGCAGTAGACTAACAGGGGAACGGTCACCCCTCCACTTT.